This entry concerns a single T cell receptor beta chain. The entry originates in a study of blood T cell repertoires in COVID-19. The CDR3 has 15 amino acids. CDR1 and CDR2 from the germline V gene are SGHKS and YYEKEE (reference sequence). V shed 3 bases, J shed 1 base, and the junction held 5 bases outside the gene matches. Clones were read by immunoSEQ multiplex PCR, and TCRdb kept only the in-frame ones, dropping some. This table holds about 160,000 clones, more than 75% found once. The chain recombines TRBV5-5 with TRBJ2-5; 8 positions match TRBD1. The receptor was isolated from a middle-aged man with acute or convalescent COVID-19. The sequenced sample consisted of peripheral blood. CDR3 residues: CASSSGQALQETQYF. In nucleotides, the CDR3 is TGTGCCAGCAGCTCGGGACAGGCACTCCAAGAGACCCAGTACTTC.